This is a list of T cell receptor beta chains from one sample in a study of OX40 agonist ivuxolimab in advanced cancers. Clones were sequenced by immunoSEQ multiplex PCR, and TCRdb holds only the in-frame ones, with some missing. The data show 60,000 to 80,000 clones, with 80% to 90% seen just once and about 5% held by the top ten. The sequences come from CD4+ or CD8+ T cells sorted from blood, collected in a trial of the OX40 agonist ivuxolimab. These receptors all stem from an adult with an advanced solid tumor such as melanoma, head and neck, liver or kidney cancer. CDR3s include the opening cysteine and the closing phenylalanine or tryptophan. A D gene is named only where the DNA matches it firmly. Size is stated for part of the rows, as once, few or many counts, or as a class when the clone is expanded.

TGTGCCAGCGGACGGATGGTTTATCAGCCCCAGCATTTT CASGRMVYQPQHF TRBJ1-5 TRBV6-1 NA NA
TGTGCCGGTGATCAAAGATCACGAAAGGACAATGAGCAGTTCTTC CAGDQRSRKDNEQFF TRBJ2-1 TRBV30 NA NA
TGCGCCAGCAGCCAAGAACCCGGATCCTACGAGCAGTACTTC CASSQEPGSYEQYF TRBJ2-7 TRBV4-3 NA NA
TGTGCCAGTACAGCGGAGCCTCACAACACAGATACGCAGTATTTT CASTAEPHNTDTQYF TRBJ2-3 TRBV19 NA NA
TGCGCCAGCAGCCACCTGGACAGGTTGCGGCCTGAAGCTTTCTTT CASSHLDRLRPEAFF TRBJ1-1 TRBV4-1 TRBD1 NA
TGCGCCAGCAGCCTTAGCGGGAGGGCATGGGATGAGCAGTTCTTC CASSLSGRAWDEQFF TRBJ2-1 TRBV5-1 TRBD2 NA
TGTGCCAGCAGAGGGACACACGCGGCGATAACCCAGTACTTC CASRGTHAAITQYF TRBJ2-5 TRBV6-1 NA NA
TGTGCCTGGAGCCTACCGGGACAGGGCACTGAAGCTTTCTTT CAWSLPGQGTEAFF TRBJ1-1 TRBV30 TRBD1 NA
TGCGCCAGCAGCCAAGTGAAGACCGGGAGTAGGGGCTACACCTTC CASSQVKTGSRGYTF TRBJ1-2 TRBV4-3 NA NA
TGTGCCAGCAGTCGAGGACAGAGAAGAGAGACCCAGTACTTC CASSRGQRRETQYF TRBJ2-5 TRBV28 NA NA
TGTGCCAGCAGCATTCAAATCGTGCAGGGTCATTCACCCCTCCACTTT CASSIQIVQGHSPLHF TRBJ1-6 TRBV7-8 NA NA
TGTGCCAGTTCGAGACAGGCTGGTGAAGCTTTCTTT CASSRQAGEAFF TRBJ1-1 TRBV19 NA NA
TGTGCCAGCAGCGCCGACACAGGGTCACGGCAGCCCCAGCATTTT CASSADTGSRQPQHF TRBJ1-5 TRBV7-8 NA NA
TGTGCCAGCAGCATCTCCGGGACTAGCGGGGCCCAAGAGACCCAGTACTTC CASSISGTSGAQETQYF TRBJ2-5 TRBV9 TRBD2 NA
TGTGCCAGCAGCTCCCAAGCGGGAGGGGAGACCCAGTACTTC CASSSQAGGETQYF TRBJ2-5 TRBV7-2 TRBD2 NA
TGTGCCAGTAGTATAGAGGGTAGGCGCACCGGGGAGCTGTTTTTT CASSIEGRRTGELFF TRBJ2-2 TRBV19 NA NA
TGCAGCGTTGAAGATCTAAGGACGAACTATCGGGGCTACACCTTC CSVEDLRTNYRGYTF TRBJ1-2 TRBV29-1 NA NA
TGTGCCTGGAGTTCTACAGGTTTATACGAGCAGTACTTC CAWSSTGLYEQYF TRBJ2-7 TRBV30 NA NA
TGTGCGAACCGGGGGCATGAAAAACTGTTTTTT CANRGHEKLFF TRBJ1-4 TRBV27 NA NA
TGTGCCAGTAGTCCGCCGGGACTAGGGAATGAGCAGTTCTTC CASSPPGLGNEQFF TRBJ2-1 TRBV19 TRBD2 NA
TGTGCCAGCTCCCAAACTGGGCGGGCCTACGAGCAGTACTTC CASSQTGRAYEQYF TRBJ2-7 TRBV18 NA once
TGTGCCAGCAGCATCCAAGAGACCCAGTACTTC CASSIQETQYF TRBJ2-5 TRBV7-9 NA NA
TGTGCCAGCAGTTTGGTTATCAGTAACCGGAACCCCGGAGCCGAGCAGTACTTC CASSLVISNRNPGAEQYF TRBJ2-7 TRBV6-4 NA NA
TGTGCCAGCAGCCCCCCCCCGACTTTTGACTACGAGCAGTACTTC CASSPPPTFDYEQYF TRBJ2-7 TRBV7-9 NA NA
TGTGCCAGCAACCCGAGGACAGGGAGCTATGGCTACACCTTC CASNPRTGSYGYTF TRBJ1-2 TRBV6-6 TRBD1 NA
TGTGCTAGTGGTTTGAGACAGGGCACCGGGGAGCTGTTTTTT CASGLRQGTGELFF TRBJ2-2 TRBV12-5 TRBD1 NA
TGTGCCAGCGGGGCCTATAGCAATCAGCCCCAGCATTTT CASGAYSNQPQHF TRBJ1-5 TRBV2 NA few
TGTGCCAGCAGCGTTACAGGGGGTTCTGGAAACACCATATATTTT CASSVTGGSGNTIYF TRBJ1-3 TRBV9 TRBD1 NA
TGCGCCAGCAACCCTGGTGGTACAGATACGCAGTATTTT CASNPGGTDTQYF TRBJ2-3 TRBV5-1 NA few
TGTGCCAGCAGTGGGTATAGGGACAGGGTAAGCAATCAGCCCCAGCATTTT CASSGYRDRVSNQPQHF TRBJ1-5 TRBV6-1 TRBD1 NA
TGCGCCAGCAGTCAAGCCTCCCCACTGCACGAGCAGTACTTC CASSQASPLHEQYF TRBJ2-7 TRBV23-1 NA NA
TGTGCCAGCAGCCTTGTGGGGGGCAATCAGCCCCAGCATTTT CASSLVGGNQPQHF TRBJ1-5 TRBV7-3 NA NA
TGTGCCAGCAGCTTAGGAGACTCAGGGGACTACGCACTCAATCAGCCCCAGCATTTT CASSLGDSGDYALNQPQHF TRBJ1-5 TRBV7-8 NA NA
TGTGCCAGCTGCGTACTTATGGGCAGAAAGAACACTGAAGCTTTCTTT CASCVLMGRKNTEAFF TRBJ1-1 TRBV7-9 NA NA
TGTGCCATCAGTGAGGGTTACAATGAGCAGTTCTTC CAISEGYNEQFF TRBJ2-1 TRBV10-3 NA NA
TGTGCCAGCAGTTCAAACAGGGTAATTCAGCCCCAGCATTTT CASSSNRVIQPQHF TRBJ1-5 TRBV6-1 NA NA
TGTGCCAGCAGCCTAACAGATAATTTTCAGCCCCAGCATTTT CASSLTDNFQPQHF TRBJ1-5 TRBV7-9 NA NA
TGTGCCAGCAGCTTAGTACCTAGTACGCAGTATTTT CASSLVPSTQYF TRBJ2-3 TRBV7-9 NA once
TGCAGCGTTGTGAACAGCCAACGGTTTGGCTACACCTTC CSVVNSQRFGYTF TRBJ1-2 TRBV29-1 NA NA
TGCAGCGACGGCTTGAGTCAGGGGGCCGCTGAAGCTTTCTTT CSDGLSQGAAEAFF TRBJ1-1 TRBV29-1 TRBD1 NA
TGTGCCTGGCAAATTCAGCGAGACAGCTACGAGCAGTACTTC CAWQIQRDSYEQYF TRBJ2-7 TRBV30 NA NA
TGTGCCAGCTCACCGGTAGGGAATCAGCCCCAGCATTTT CASSPVGNQPQHF TRBJ1-5 TRBV18 NA few
TGCGCCCCGTTAACGCAGGGGGGAATTCGGGACGAGCAGTACTTC CAPLTQGGIRDEQYF TRBJ2-7 TRBV5-1 NA NA
TGTGCCAGCAGTGGGTGGGAGACCCAGTACTTC CASSGWETQYF TRBJ2-5 TRBV2 NA medium-sized
TGTGCCAGCACGACAAGCTACGAGCAGTACTTC CASTTSYEQYF TRBJ2-7 TRBV2 NA NA
TGTGCCAGCAGTGGTTTACAGGGAGGGGATGAAAAACTGTTTTTT CASSGLQGGDEKLFF TRBJ1-4 TRBV6-1 NA NA
TGTGCCAGCAGCTTAAACCAGGGTGCCACTGAAGCTTTCTTT CASSLNQGATEAFF TRBJ1-1 TRBV11-2 NA NA
TGTGCCAGCAGTTTAGGGTTTTACAATGAGCAGTTCTTC CASSLGFYNEQFF TRBJ2-1 TRBV27 NA NA
TGCAGTGTTCGGTACCAAGAGACCCAGTACTTC CSVRYQETQYF TRBJ2-5 TRBV20-1 NA NA
TGTGCCAGCTCACGGCCCGACAGGGGTAATGAAAAACTGTTTTTT CASSRPDRGNEKLFF TRBJ1-4 TRBV18 TRBD1 NA
TGTGCCAGCGTAATGCCGGGCAGACCTCAGCCCCAGCATTTT CASVMPGRPQPQHF TRBJ1-5 TRBV7-8 NA NA
TGCGCCAGCAGCTTTGAGGCGGCGAGCTCCTACGAGCAGTACTTC CASSFEAASSYEQYF TRBJ2-7 TRBV5-1 NA once
TGTGCCAGCTCACCCGGGGGACAGGGTCTCGCCAAAAACATTCAGTACTTC CASSPGGQGLAKNIQYF TRBJ2-4 TRBV18 TRBD1 NA
TGTGCCAGCACGGGACAGGGGAATGGCTACACCTTC CASTGQGNGYTF TRBJ1-2 TRBV2 TRBD1 NA